A selection of T cell receptor beta chains follows, all from one sample in a study of blood T cell repertoires in COVID-19. Some clones are missing from TCRdb's copy, which holds only in-frame ones; the method was immunoSEQ multiplex PCR. The table records about 320,000 clones, 89% of them present only once. Sample: peripheral blood. The receptors derive from a man in his late teens or twenties who had recovered from COVID-19. Both conserved end residues are part of each CDR3. D genes are given only for firm matches. Some rows have no size entry. The others give once, few or many, or a class for an expanded clone.

d_gene,j_gene,abundance,v_gene,CDR3aa,CDR3nt
.,TRBJ2-1,few,TRBV12-3/TRBV12-4,CASSLSQGGQFF,TGTGCCAGCAGTCTGAGCCAGGGAGGTCAGTTCTTC
TRBD1,TRBJ1-6,.,TRBV5-6,CASSLSGGSNSPLHF,TGTGCCAGCAGCTTGTCAGGGGGGAGTAATTCACCCCTCCACTTT
.,TRBJ1-1,.,TRBV5-6,CASSSEDRALKAFF,TGTGCCAGCAGCTCCGAAGACAGAGCCCTCAAAGCTTTCTTT
.,TRBJ1-3,.,TRBV27,CASSLHASPLSGNTIYF,TGTGCCAGCAGTTTACACGCCAGTCCCCTCTCTGGAAACACCATATATTTT
TRBD1,TRBJ1-2,.,TRBV10-3,CAISEYRDSYGYTF,TGTGCCATCAGTGAGTACCGGGACAGCTATGGCTACACCTTC
.,TRBJ1-1,.,TRBV19,CASVATEAFF,TGTGCCAGTGTGGCAACCGAAGCTTTCTTT
.,TRBJ1-2,.,TRBV7-2,CASSLRVSINYGYTF,TGTGCCAGCAGCTTACGGGTCTCTATTAACTATGGCTACACCTTC
TRBD1,TRBJ1-1,.,TRBV18,CASSPNRGGNTEAFF,TGTGCCAGCTCACCGAACAGGGGCGGTAACACTGAAGCTTTCTTT
TRBD1,TRBJ1-6,.,TRBV4-2,CASSQAFGTVDNSPLHF,TGTGCCAGCAGCCAAGCCTTTGGGACAGTCGATAATTCACCCCTCCACTTT
.,TRBJ1-1,.,TRBV16,CASSHSPLAGPYEAFF,TGTGCCAGCAGCCACTCACCTTTGGCAGGGCCCTATGAAGCTTTCTTT
.,TRBJ1-4,.,TRBV9,CASSVAAGVNEKLFF,TGTGCCAGCAGCGTAGCGGCAGGGGTTAATGAAAAACTGTTTTTT
TRBD1,TRBJ2-7,.,TRBV9,CASSAGQGRSYEQYF,TGTGCCAGCAGCGCGGGACAGGGGAGGTCCTACGAGCAGTACTTC
TRBD2,TRBJ2-3,.,TRBV10-3,CAISDQLAGANTQYF,TGTGCCATCAGTGACCAACTAGCGGGAGCGAATACGCAGTATTTT
.,TRBJ1-3,.,TRBV6-1,CASSETSLGENTIYF,TGTGCCAGCAGTGAAACCTCTCTCGGGGAAAACACCATATATTTT
.,TRBJ2-1,.,TRBV30,CAWTEGGLFNEQFF,TGTGCCTGGACCGAGGGGGGACTATTCAATGAGCAGTTCTTC
.,TRBJ1-3,.,TRBV5-1,CASSPGTQGNTIYF,TGCGCCAGCAGCCCCGGGACACAGGGAAACACCATATATTTT
TRBD2,TRBJ2-4,.,TRBV7-2,CASSFGVTSGFQYF,TGTGCCAGCAGCTTTGGCGTGACTAGCGGTTTTCAGTACTTC
TRBD2,TRBJ2-7,.,TRBV12-3/TRBV12-4,CASSPRGGYEQYF,TGTGCCAGCAGTCCCCGGGGGGGATACGAGCAGTACTTC
TRBD2,TRBJ2-1,.,TRBV19,CASSIEGGGKSEQFF,TGTGCCAGTAGTATAGAGGGCGGGGGAAAAAGCGAGCAGTTCTTC
TRBD1,TRBJ2-2,.,TRBV5-1,CASSSAPGTGPGELFF,TGCGCCAGCAGCTCTGCCCCCGGGACAGGGCCCGGGGAGCTGTTTTTT
.,TRBJ2-7,many,TRBV6-1,CASSESSYEQYF,TGTGCCAGCAGTGAAAGCTCGTACGAGCAGTACTTC